This T cell receptor (beta chain) stems from a study of a mutant IDH1 vaccine in newly diagnosed glioma. About the study: A 62.5% male, roughly 40% female split and a mean age of around 41 years characterized treated patients.

This CDR3 spans 12 amino acids. The V gene lost 4 bases and the J gene lost 4 bases, with 8 bases spanning the gap. Germline V lookup: CDR1 LNHDA, CDR2 SQIVND (reference sequence). Time point described: baseline, week 1 (first vaccination visit). Treatment reported: pre-vaccination baseline after standard-of-care therapy. TCRdb's copy holds only in-frame clones and misses some; the assay was immunoSEQ multiplex PCR. The sample holds 25,000 to 35,000 clones, roughly 80% seen once. The V call is TRBV19, the J call TRBJ2-7; D call uncertain. Specimen: PBMCs, collected from a glioma patient treated with radiotherapy, temozolomide or both. The TCR comes from a man aged 25-45 years with glioma. CDR3 DNA: TGTGCCAGTAGTAGCAGTGTATACGAGCAGTACTTC. Its protein is CASSSSVYEQYF.